These T cell receptor beta chains were read from a single sample in a study of blood T cell repertoires in COVID-19. Profiled with immunoSEQ multiplex PCR; TCRdb holds only in-frame clones, not every one. The sample lists some 130,000 clones; about four fifths were seen once. The sample taken for sequencing was peripheral blood. These receptors were collected from a human donor in a cohort sampled during active COVID-19. CDR3s include the opening cysteine and the closing phenylalanine or tryptophan. Each record gives: clone size, D gene, J gene, V gene, CDR3 DNA, CDR3 protein. D genes are given only for firm matches. A clone size is listed for some rows: how often the clone was seen (once, few, many), or a class if it is expanded.

size: -
D: TRBD1
J: TRBJ1-1
V: TRBV5-1
DNA: TGCGCCAGCAGCTTGAGGGGACAGACCGAGACCTCCGAAGCTTTCTTT
CDR3: CASSLRGQTETSEAFF

size: -
D: TRBD2
J: TRBJ2-3
V: TRBV20-1
DNA: TGCAGTGCTAGTTCTAGCGGGGGGGGGTCTAGCACAGATACGCAGTATTTT
CDR3: CSASSSGGGSSTDTQYF

size: -
D: TRBD1
J: TRBJ2-1
V: TRBV27
DNA: TGTGCGACCAGGGACAGAGCCTACAATGAGCAGTTCTTC
CDR3: CATRDRAYNEQFF

size: once
D: -
J: TRBJ2-7
V: TRBV6-2/TRBV6-3
DNA: TGTGCCAGCAGTCACAACTACGAGCAGTACTTC
CDR3: CASSHNYEQYF

size: -
D: -
J: TRBJ1-1
V: TRBV5-6
DNA: TGTGCCAGCAGCTTGGTTGGGGCCGAGTGGACTGAAGCTTTCTTT
CDR3: CASSLVGAEWTEAFF

size: -
D: -
J: TRBJ2-2
V: TRBV30
DNA: TGTGCCTGGAGTAAGGACATAGGGGAGGAGCTGTTTTTT
CDR3: CAWSKDIGEELFF

size: -
D: -
J: TRBJ2-7
V: TRBV27
DNA: TGTGCCACGGGGGTCTTAGCTTTTCCCTACGAGCAGTACTTC
CDR3: CATGVLAFPYEQYF

size: -
D: TRBD1
J: TRBJ1-1
V: TRBV30
DNA: TGTGCCTGGGGACAGGGGGCCCAGGGCACTGAAGCTTTCTTT
CDR3: CAWGQGAQGTEAFF

size: -
D: TRBD1
J: TRBJ1-3
V: TRBV7-6
DNA: TGTGCCAGCAGCTCGCGGACAGGCCCAACTCGCGGAAACACCATATATTTT
CDR3: CASSSRTGPTRGNTIYF

size: once
D: -
J: TRBJ1-2
V: TRBV28
DNA: TGTGCCAGCCTCTCGGGGGGAATCTATGGCTACACCTTC
CDR3: CASLSGGIYGYTF

size: -
D: -
J: TRBJ2-7
V: TRBV6-5
DNA: TGTGCCAGCAGCTCGGAGGGCTACGAGCAGTACTTC
CDR3: CASSSEGYEQYF

size: -
D: TRBD2
J: TRBJ2-3
V: TRBV9
DNA: TGTGCCAGCAGCGTAACCCCCTTAGCGGGGGGGCCCACAGATACGCAGTATTTT
CDR3: CASSVTPLAGGPTDTQYF

size: -
D: -
J: TRBJ1-1
V: TRBV3-1/TRBV3-2
DNA: TGTGCCAGCAGCCAAGTCGGGGTGAACACTGAAGCTTTCTTT
CDR3: CASSQVGVNTEAFF

size: -
D: -
J: TRBJ1-2
V: TRBV9
DNA: TGTGCCAGCAGCGTAAGGGCAGGGGCGGCCTATGGCTACACCTTC
CDR3: CASSVRAGAAYGYTF

size: -
D: TRBD1
J: TRBJ1-1
V: TRBV3-1/TRBV3-2
DNA: TGTGCCAGCAGGCGAACGACAGGGATGAACACTGAAGCTTTCTTT
CDR3: CASRRTTGMNTEAFF

size: -
D: TRBD1
J: TRBJ2-1
V: TRBV7-9
DNA: TGTGCCAGCGGGTTATCGGGACAGGGGGCCAATGAGCAGTTCTTC
CDR3: CASGLSGQGANEQFF

size: -
D: -
J: TRBJ1-1
V: TRBV7-2
DNA: TGTGCCAGCAGCTTAGTAGGGGGGAACACTGAAGCTTTCTTT
CDR3: CASSLVGGNTEAFF